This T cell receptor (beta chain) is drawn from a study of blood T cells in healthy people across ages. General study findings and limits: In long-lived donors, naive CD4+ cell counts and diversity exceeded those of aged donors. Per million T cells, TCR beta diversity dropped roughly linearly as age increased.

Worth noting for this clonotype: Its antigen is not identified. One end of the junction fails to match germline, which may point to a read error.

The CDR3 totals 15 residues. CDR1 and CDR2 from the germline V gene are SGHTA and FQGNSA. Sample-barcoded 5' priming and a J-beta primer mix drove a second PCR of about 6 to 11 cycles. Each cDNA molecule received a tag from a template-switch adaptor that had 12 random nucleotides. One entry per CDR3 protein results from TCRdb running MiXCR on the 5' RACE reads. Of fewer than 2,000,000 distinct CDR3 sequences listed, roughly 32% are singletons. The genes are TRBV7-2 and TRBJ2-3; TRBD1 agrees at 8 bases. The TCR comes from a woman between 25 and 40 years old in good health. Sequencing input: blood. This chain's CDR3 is CAGSNGQGHRDTQYF. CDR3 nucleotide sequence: TGTGCCGGCAGCAACGGACAGGGACATCGGGATACGCAGTATTTT.